The sequence of this TCR beta chain was determined in a study of CD8+CD57+ T cells in acquired aplastic anemia. Study information: Sorting CD4+ and CD8+ cells gave DNA averaging roughly 3.5 ug. An average of around 11 million reads for CD4+ cells was obtained from healthy donors. Study-wide findings and caveats: Patients and controls turned out to have more than 25 CD8+ CDR3 sequences in common.

Genomic DNA, serving as template, underwent TCR beta VDJ and CDR3 profiling. TCRdb fed the reads into MiXCR, producing one record per CDR3 protein. The sample shows hundreds of thousands of distinct CDR3 sequences, around 68% of them seen only once. For this clonotype: Its antigen remains unidentified.

V lost 3 bases and J 11 bases, leaving 13 bases between the germline ends. Germline V gene data show CDR1 as ENHRY and CDR2 as SYGVKD. This CDR3 is 12 amino acids long. The chain links TRBV10-3 to TRBJ1-1; possible D gene TRBD1, 6 bases. The sequenced material came from sorted CD4+, CD8+, or CD8+CD57+ T cells (not recorded which) from PBMCs. The TCR was taken from a human donor in good health, serving as a control. The CDR3 nucleotides are TGTGCCATCAGTGATGTCTCGCAGGGGGCTTTCTTT. Translating it yields CAISDVSQGAFF.